This T cell receptor (beta chain) stems from a study of blood T cell repertoires in COVID-19. At the level of the study: Samples came from the United States, Italy and Spain, spanning acute and convalescent COVID-19.

Measured with immunoSEQ multiplex PCR; TCRdb has only the in-frame clones, and not every one. This sample has 85,000 to 130,000 clones, with 85% to 90% found just once. The sample comprised peripheral blood. The source is a human donor in a cohort sampled during active COVID-19.

This chain's CDR3 is CSARYYGELFF. The CDR3 DNA reads TGCAGTGCAAGATATTACGGGGAGCTGTTTTTT. This chain connects TRBV20-1 to TRBJ2-2; D call uncertain. Per germline, CDR1 DFQATT and CDR2 SNEGSKA (reference sequence). V lost 6 bases to trimming and J lost 7 bases, with 9 bases between them. The CDR3 loop spans 11 amino acids.